One T cell receptor (beta chain) is described in this entry. Its antigen has not been determined. Per-base quality was not reported, and no clone a single base away is much larger than it. Library prep was done by the immunoSEQ multiplex PCR assay. As for the original processing: A statistical classification framework was built for diagnosing cytomegalovirus status from the catalog of TCR beta chain sequences. In TCRdb, the immuneACCESS table is reduced to in-frame sequences with V and J assigned. These tables do not hold every clone; where another copy was compared, an unresolved V gene accounts for under half, and the others remain unexplained. Clone size and V and J calls were adopted from that table, with D and trimming inferred from the DNA. This sample has roughly 200,000 clones in its table, and about 89% of those were observed once. In total, the top ten clones hold less than 9.5% of the sample.

Counted from cysteine to phenylalanine, this CDR3 has 11 amino acids. Only the CDR3 part of the read is kept: 33 bases, read in frame from the first base. Reading the germline V gene gives CDR1 MNHNS and CDR2 SASEGT. V loses 7 bases, J loses 6 bases, and the germline ends lie 8 bases apart. The donors belonged to the validation cohort of 120 subjects, which was separate from the roughly 700-subject first cohort. This entry comes from a study of cytomegalovirus exposure and HLA in healthy donors (dated 2017 in TCRdb). Regarding the research as a whole: According to a later analysis, the roughly 130 validation repertoires were produced on the same platform as the approximately 600 repertoires of the first cohort. High-throughput TCR immunosequencing, statistical association of individual TCRs with disease status, and machine learning were combined to predict cytomegalovirus infection status. Besides the first cohort of under 700 subjects, a separate validation cohort made up of over 100 different subjects was used. The study aimed to test whether cataloging public T cell receptors could reveal signatures of past pathogen exposure. Results the study describes overall, beyond this receptor: The study listed approximately 150 TCR beta chains as associated with cytomegalovirus. A few of the identified cytomegalovirus-associated TCR beta chains were confirmed in vitro to be specific for cytomegalovirus antigens. Cytomegalovirus status was reported to be diagnosed by the classifier with high specificity and sensitivity in both the original and validation cohorts. Of the cluster scores, 90% to 95% were above 0 in a later analysis, which found that TCRs clustered in the first cohort also tended to co-occur in the approximately 120 validation repertoires. According to the authors, the approach could potentially be generalized to other disease states and immunological phenotypes. Most TCR sequences were seen in very few donors, while some public TCRs were found in many individuals. All 120 or so repertoires were used to score co-occurrence in the validation cohort in a later analysis, because that analysis had no HLA typing for the cohort.

The material sequenced was PBMCs. Here the chain combines TRBV6-1 and TRBJ2-3, with the D gene call left open. This receptor was obtained from a man aged 25-45 years in good health and CMV-seropositive. The CDR3 in this case is CASTNSDTQYF. The sequence in DNA is TGTGCCAGCACTAACTCTGATACGCAGTATTTT.